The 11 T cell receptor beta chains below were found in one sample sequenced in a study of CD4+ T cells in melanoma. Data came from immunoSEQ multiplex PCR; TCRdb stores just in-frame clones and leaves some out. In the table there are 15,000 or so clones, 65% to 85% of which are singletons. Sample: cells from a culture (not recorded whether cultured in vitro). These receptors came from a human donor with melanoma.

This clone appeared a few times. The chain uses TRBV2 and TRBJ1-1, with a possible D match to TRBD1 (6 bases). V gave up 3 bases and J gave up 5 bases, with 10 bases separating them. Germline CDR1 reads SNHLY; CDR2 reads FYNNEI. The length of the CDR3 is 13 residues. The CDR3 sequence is CASSEQGRTEAFF. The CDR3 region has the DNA TGTGCCAGCAGTGAGCAGGGGAGAACTGAAGCTTTCTTT. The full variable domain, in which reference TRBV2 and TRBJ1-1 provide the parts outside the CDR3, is EPEVTQTPSHQVTQMGQEVILRCVPISNHLYFYWYRQILGQKVEFLVSFYNNEISEKSEIFDDQFSVERPDGSNFTLKIRSTKLEDSAMYFCASSEQGRTEAFFGQGTRLTVV.

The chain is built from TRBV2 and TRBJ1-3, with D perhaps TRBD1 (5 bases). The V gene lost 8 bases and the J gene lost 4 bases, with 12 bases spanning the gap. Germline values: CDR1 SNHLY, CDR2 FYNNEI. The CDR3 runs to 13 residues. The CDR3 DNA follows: TGTGCCAGCTCCCGAGGGGTAGGAAACACCATATATTTT. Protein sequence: CASSRGVGNTIYF.

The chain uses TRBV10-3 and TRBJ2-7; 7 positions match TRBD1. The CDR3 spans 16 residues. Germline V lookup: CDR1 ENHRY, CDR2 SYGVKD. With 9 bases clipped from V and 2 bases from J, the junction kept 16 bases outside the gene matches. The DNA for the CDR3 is TGTGCCATAATGGGGAATCAGGGGGACCGGGCCTACGAGCAGTACTTC. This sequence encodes CAIMGNQGDRAYEQYF.

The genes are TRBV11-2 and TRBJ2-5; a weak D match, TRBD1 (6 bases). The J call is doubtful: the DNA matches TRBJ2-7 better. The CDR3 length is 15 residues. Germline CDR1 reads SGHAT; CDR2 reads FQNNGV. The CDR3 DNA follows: TGTGCCAGCAGCCCGTGGCAGGGGCTCGGGAACGAGCAGTACTTC. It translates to CASSPWQGLGNEQYF.

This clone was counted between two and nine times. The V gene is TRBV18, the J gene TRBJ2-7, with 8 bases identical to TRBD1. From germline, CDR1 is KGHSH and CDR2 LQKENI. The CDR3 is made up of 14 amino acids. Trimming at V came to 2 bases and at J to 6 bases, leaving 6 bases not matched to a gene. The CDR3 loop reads CASSPTPRGREQYF. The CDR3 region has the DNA TGTGCCAGCTCACCAACTCCCAGGGGGCGCGAGCAGTACTTC.

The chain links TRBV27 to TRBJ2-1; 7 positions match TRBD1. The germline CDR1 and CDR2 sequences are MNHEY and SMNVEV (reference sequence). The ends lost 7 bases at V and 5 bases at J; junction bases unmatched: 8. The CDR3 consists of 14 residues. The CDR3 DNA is TGTGCCAGCACCCAGACAGGGATCCACAATGAGCAGTTCTTC. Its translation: CASTQTGIHNEQFF.

This CDR3 reads CASSLDRAISSPLHF. In DNA form, the CDR3 reads TGTGCCAGCAGCCTGGACAGGGCGATAAGTTCACCCCTCCACTTT. The chain uses TRBV7-8 and TRBJ1-6; the match to TRBD1 covers 8 bases. CDR1 SGHVS and CDR2 FQNEAQ come from the germline V gene. V lost 5 bases to trimming and J lost 9 bases; unmatched junction nucleotides: 9. There are 15 residues in the CDR3.

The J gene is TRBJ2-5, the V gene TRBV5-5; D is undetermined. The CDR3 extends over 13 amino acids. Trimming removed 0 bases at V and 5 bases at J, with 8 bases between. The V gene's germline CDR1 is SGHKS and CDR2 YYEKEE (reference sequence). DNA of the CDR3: TGTGCCAGCAGCTTGGCCGGGTCGGAGACCCAGTACTTC. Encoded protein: CASSLAGSETQYF.

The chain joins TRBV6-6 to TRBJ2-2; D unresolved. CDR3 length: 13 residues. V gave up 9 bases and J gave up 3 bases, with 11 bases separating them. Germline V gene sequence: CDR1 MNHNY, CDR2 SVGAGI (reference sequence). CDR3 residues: CASSTPDTGELFF. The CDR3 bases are TGTGCCAGTTCAACTCCGGACACCGGGGAGCTGTTTTTT.

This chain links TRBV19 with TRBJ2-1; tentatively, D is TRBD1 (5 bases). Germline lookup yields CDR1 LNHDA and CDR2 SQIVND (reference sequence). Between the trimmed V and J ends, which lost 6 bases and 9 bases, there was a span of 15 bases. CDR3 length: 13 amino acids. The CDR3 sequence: CASSPPGKGEQFF. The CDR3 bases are TGTGCCAGTAGCCCCCCAGGGAAGGGTGAGCAGTTCTTC.

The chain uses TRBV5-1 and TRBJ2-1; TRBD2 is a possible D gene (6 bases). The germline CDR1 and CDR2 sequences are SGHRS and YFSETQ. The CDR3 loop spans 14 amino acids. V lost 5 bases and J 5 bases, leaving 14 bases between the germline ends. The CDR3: CASRSAGRNNEQFF. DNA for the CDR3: TGCGCCAGCAGGTCGGCGGGGCGTAACAATGAGCAGTTCTTC.